This entry lists 22 T cell receptor beta chains sequenced from one sample in a study of shared clonotypes between healthy human individuals. TCRdb keeps only in-frame clones here, not all; method: immunoSEQ multiplex PCR. This table has approximately 1.5 million clones, approximately 98% appearing once. What was sequenced was naive CD4+ T cells sorted from blood. Subset denoted: CD45RA+ positively selected. The receptors shown here come from a man younger than 45 in good health.

The V call is TRBV18, the J call TRBJ2-7; no clear D gene. The germline V and J ends were trimmed by 2 bases and 2 bases, with 13 bases remaining between them. This CDR3 has 15 amino acids. Germline CDR1 reads KGHSH; CDR2 reads LQKENI. The chain's CDR3 is CASSPERRITYEQYF. The CDR3 region has the DNA TGTGCCAGCTCACCAGAGAGGCGGATCACCTACGAGCAGTACTTC.

The V gene is TRBV28, the J gene TRBJ1-1, with 8 bases lining up with TRBD1. The CDR3 loop spans 13 amino acids. The ends lost 2 bases at V and 7 bases at J; junction bases unmatched: 3. CDR1 is MDHEN, CDR2 SYDVKM, per germline. This CDR3 reads CASSLQGASEAFF. The CDR3 region has the DNA TGTGCCAGCAGTTTACAGGGGGCCAGTGAAGCTTTCTTT.

This clone was detected a few times. The chain couples TRBV5-4 to TRBJ2-2, with TRBD2 matching over 9 bases. V dropped 7 bases and J dropped 5; count of bases not matched to a gene: 9. The CDR3 has 15 residues. Germline V gene data show CDR1 as SGHNT and CDR2 as YYREEE (reference sequence). The CDR3 loop is CASSTGTSMTGELFF. The CDR3 DNA follows: TGTGCCAGCTCCACCGGGACTAGCATGACCGGGGAGCTGTTTTTT.

J is TRBJ2-1 and V is TRBV5-1, with 9 bases that match TRBD2. Trimming took 2 bases from V and 2 from J; bases not matched to a gene: 5. Germline lookup yields CDR1 SGHRS and CDR2 YFSETQ. CDR3 length equals 16 residues. DNA of the CDR3: TGCGCCAGCAGCTTATGGACTAGCGAGACCTACAATGAGCAGTTCTTC. Its translation is CASSLWTSETYNEQFF.

This chain joins TRBV7-2 and TRBJ2-7; 10 nucleotides line up with TRBD1. J lost 4 bases, V lost 6 bases, and 12 bases had no gene match. Germline V CDR1 and CDR2: SGHTA, FQGNSA. This CDR3 comprises 16 residues. The CDR3 DNA reads TGTGCCAGCAGTGAACACCCGGGACAGGGGAGATACGAGCAGTACTTC. Translated, it gives CASSEHPGQGRYEQYF.

V is TRBV4-2 and J is TRBJ2-3; 7 bases line up with TRBD2. J gave up 0 bases and V 1 base, and 10 bases lay outside the gene matches. Germline V gene lookup returns CDR1 LGHNA and CDR2 YNFKEQ. The length of the CDR3 is 18 residues. The CDR3 DNA reads TGTGCCAGCAGCCAAGTAAACCGCGGGAGCCGGAGCACAGATACGCAGTATTTT. It encodes CASSQVNRGSRSTDTQYF.

The V call is TRBV7-6, the J call TRBJ2-7; 10 bases line up with TRBD2. Trimming removed 4 bases from V and 6 bases from J; junction bases left unmatched: 9. The germline V gene has CDR1 SGHVS and CDR2 FNYEAQ. CDR3 length: 15 residues. In DNA form, the CDR3 reads TGTGCCAGCAGCTCCGGGGGAGGGACTAGCGCCGAGCAGTACTTC. Translating gives CASSSGGGTSAEQYF. Complete variable domain (other parts from reference TRBV7-6 and TRBJ2-7): GAGVSQSPRYKVTKRGQDVALRCDPISGHVSLYWYRQALGQGPEFLTYFNYEAQQDKSGLPNDRFSAERPEGSISTLTIQRTEQRDSAMYRCASSSGGGTSAEQYFGPGTRLTVT.

This chain uses TRBV5-8 with TRBJ1-4; TRBD1 matches at 7 bases. Germline trimming cut 3 bases from V and 7 bases from J; bases unmatched to any gene: 9. This CDR3 comprises 15 residues. CDR1 SGHTS and CDR2 YDEGEE come from the germline V gene. This CDR3 reads CASSSRRDRAEKLFF. In DNA, the CDR3 is TGTGCCAGCAGCTCGCGACGTGACAGGGCTGAAAAACTGTTTTTT.

This chain joins TRBV28 and TRBJ2-3, with 8 bases lining up with TRBD1. The CDR3 has 15 amino acids. J was trimmed by 4 bases and V by 5 bases; bases with no gene match: 8. Germline CDR1 and CDR2: MDHEN and SYDVKM. The CDR3 coding sequence is TGTGCCAGCAGTGGAAGCGGACAGGGACCAGATACGCAGTATTTT. Its translation: CASSGSGQGPDTQYF.

The rearrangement links TRBV7-3 to TRBJ2-1; TRBD1 agrees at 7 bases. The trim removed 10 bases at V and 0 bases at J, leaving 6 bases unmatched. Germline V gene data show CDR1 as SGHTA and CDR2 as FQGTGA. The CDR3 is 14 residues long. The CDR3 spells CATSPGGSYNEQFF. For the CDR3, the DNA is TGTGCCACCTCCCCAGGGGGCTCCTACAATGAGCAGTTCTTC.

The V gene is TRBV28, the J gene TRBJ2-3; D gene unclear. The length of the CDR3 is 12 residues. Germline V gives CDR1 MDHEN, CDR2 SYDVKM. Trimming took 10 bases from V and 3 from J, leaving 11 bases between them. CDR3 coding DNA: TGTGCCACCAGAGCCCCGACAGATACGCAGTATTTT. This codes for CATRAPTDTQYF.

This CDR3 reads CASSFGPGELFF. The CDR3 DNA reads as TGTGCCAGCAGCTTCGGGCCCGGGGAGCTGTTTTTT. This chain uses TRBV2 with TRBJ2-2; D uncertain. Trimming left V 6 bases short and J 6 bases short, with 8 bases between. The CDR3 runs to 12 residues. Germline lookup yields CDR1 SNHLY and CDR2 FYNNEI.

This sequence joins TRBV6-1 and TRBJ2-7, with 11 positions matching TRBD2. Germline V CDR1 and CDR2: MNHNS, SASEGT. After removal of 6 bases from V and 5 bases from J, the junction contained 9 bases not matched to a gene. This CDR3 contains 15 residues. The CDR3 reads CASSITSGSPHEQYF. The CDR3 DNA reads as TGTGCCAGCAGCATAACTAGCGGGAGTCCCCACGAGCAGTACTTC.

V and J are TRBV29-1 and TRBJ1-1; maybe TRBD1 (5 bases). Germline V gene lookup returns CDR1 SQVTM and CDR2 ANQGSEA. The germline V and J ends were trimmed by 7 bases and 1 base, with 10 bases remaining between them. This CDR3 region has 12 residues. CDR3: CSGERGNTEAFF. In DNA form, the CDR3 reads TGCAGCGGGGAGAGGGGGAACACTGAAGCTTTCTTT. The variable domain in full, with the rest retrieved from reference TRBV29-1 and TRBJ1-1, is SAVISQKPSRDICQRGTSLTIQCQVDSQVTMMFWYRQQPGQSLTLIATANQGSEATYESGFVIDKFPISRPNLTFSTLTVSNMSPEDSSIYLCSGERGNTEAFFGQGTRLTVV.

The chain combines TRBV18 with TRBJ2-5, with a tentative D call TRBD1 (5 bases). Germline assignment: CDR1 KGHSH and CDR2 LQKENI. The CDR3 length is 16 residues. Trimming shortened V by 3 bases and J by 4 bases, and 18 bases separated the two germline ends. CDR3 nucleotides: TGTGCCAGCTCACCGGTTTCAGGGTCTGCCGGAGAGACCCAGTACTTC. This translates into CASSPVSGSAGETQYF.

The sample holds one count of this clone. The chain employs TRBV10-2 and TRBJ2-3; no firm D call. The germline V and J ends were trimmed by 5 bases and 11 bases, with 11 bases remaining between them. Germline V gene lookup returns CDR1 WSHSY and CDR2 SAAADI. The CDR3 runs 11 residues. This CDR3 reads CASSLASLQYF. CDR3 coding DNA: TGCGCCAGCAGTTTAGCCTCGTTGCAGTATTTT.

The chain carries TRBV6-5 and TRBJ2-7; no clear D. V was pared by 3 bases and J by 0 bases, with 15 bases between. The germline CDR1 and CDR2 sequences are MNHEY and SVGAGI. This CDR3 spans 16 amino acids. CDR3 sequence: CASSYGRAVSSYEQYF. The CDR3 DNA reads TGTGCCAGCAGTTATGGTCGGGCGGTAAGCTCCTACGAGCAGTACTTC.

This rearrangement joins TRBV6-6 to TRBJ2-3, with D hard to call. Looked up from germline, CDR1 is MNHNY and CDR2 is SVGAGI (reference sequence). The V gene lost 8 bases and the J gene lost 4 bases, with 16 bases spanning the gap. This CDR3 region has 14 residues. DNA of the CDR3: TGTGCCAGCGTCGATAACAAAGTTGCAGATACGCAGTATTTT. Encoded protein: CASVDNKVADTQYF.

The chain has TRBV30 and TRBJ2-7; D is perhaps TRBD2 (5 bases). Trimming pared 1 base from V and 3 bases from J, leaving 10 bases between. The CDR3 extends over 13 amino acids. The V gene's germline CDR1 is GTSNPN and CDR2 SVGIG (reference sequence). CDR3 amino acids: CAWSGHGIYEQYF. CDR3 sequence (DNA): TGTGCCTGGAGTGGTCACGGGATCTACGAGCAGTACTTC.

This clone was seen a single time. This chain joins TRBV27 and TRBJ2-3; D possibly corresponds to TRBD1 (6 bases). This CDR3 comprises 13 residues. Germline V gives CDR1 MNHEY, CDR2 SMNVEV (reference sequence). Trimming removed 5 bases at V and 4 bases at J, with 10 bases between. CDR3 DNA: TGTGCCAGCAGTCCCTGGACAGCAGATACGCAGTATTTT. Amino acids: CASSPWTADTQYF.

This clone was observed a single time. The chain employs TRBV5-6 and TRBJ2-1; TRBD2 is a possible D gene (5 bases). Per the germline V gene, CDR1 is SGHDT and CDR2 is YYEEEE. The CDR3 length is 16 residues. V lost 4 bases and J lost 2, with 16 bases in between. CDR3: CASSPLIEAAYNEQFF. The DNA of the CDR3 is TGTGCCAGCAGCCCCTTGATCGAAGCGGCCTACAATGAGCAGTTCTTC.

This chain links TRBV2 with TRBJ2-7, with a tentative D call TRBD1 (5 bases). Germline CDR1 SNHLY, CDR2 FYNNEI. Trimming stripped 6 bases from V and 5 bases from J, with 20 bases between. This CDR3 is built from 15 residues. The CDR3 DNA reads TGTGCCAGCAGCGCCCAAGGGGTCAGGCGGAACGAGCAGTACTTC. Amino acid sequence: CASSAQGVRRNEQYF. The entire variable domain, with the rest obtained from reference TRBV2 and TRBJ2-7, is as follows: EPEVTQTPSHQVTQMGQEVILRCVPISNHLYFYWYRQILGQKVEFLVSFYNNEISEKSEIFDDQFSVERPDGSNFTLKIRSTKLEDSAMYFCASSAQGVRRNEQYFGPGTRLTVT.